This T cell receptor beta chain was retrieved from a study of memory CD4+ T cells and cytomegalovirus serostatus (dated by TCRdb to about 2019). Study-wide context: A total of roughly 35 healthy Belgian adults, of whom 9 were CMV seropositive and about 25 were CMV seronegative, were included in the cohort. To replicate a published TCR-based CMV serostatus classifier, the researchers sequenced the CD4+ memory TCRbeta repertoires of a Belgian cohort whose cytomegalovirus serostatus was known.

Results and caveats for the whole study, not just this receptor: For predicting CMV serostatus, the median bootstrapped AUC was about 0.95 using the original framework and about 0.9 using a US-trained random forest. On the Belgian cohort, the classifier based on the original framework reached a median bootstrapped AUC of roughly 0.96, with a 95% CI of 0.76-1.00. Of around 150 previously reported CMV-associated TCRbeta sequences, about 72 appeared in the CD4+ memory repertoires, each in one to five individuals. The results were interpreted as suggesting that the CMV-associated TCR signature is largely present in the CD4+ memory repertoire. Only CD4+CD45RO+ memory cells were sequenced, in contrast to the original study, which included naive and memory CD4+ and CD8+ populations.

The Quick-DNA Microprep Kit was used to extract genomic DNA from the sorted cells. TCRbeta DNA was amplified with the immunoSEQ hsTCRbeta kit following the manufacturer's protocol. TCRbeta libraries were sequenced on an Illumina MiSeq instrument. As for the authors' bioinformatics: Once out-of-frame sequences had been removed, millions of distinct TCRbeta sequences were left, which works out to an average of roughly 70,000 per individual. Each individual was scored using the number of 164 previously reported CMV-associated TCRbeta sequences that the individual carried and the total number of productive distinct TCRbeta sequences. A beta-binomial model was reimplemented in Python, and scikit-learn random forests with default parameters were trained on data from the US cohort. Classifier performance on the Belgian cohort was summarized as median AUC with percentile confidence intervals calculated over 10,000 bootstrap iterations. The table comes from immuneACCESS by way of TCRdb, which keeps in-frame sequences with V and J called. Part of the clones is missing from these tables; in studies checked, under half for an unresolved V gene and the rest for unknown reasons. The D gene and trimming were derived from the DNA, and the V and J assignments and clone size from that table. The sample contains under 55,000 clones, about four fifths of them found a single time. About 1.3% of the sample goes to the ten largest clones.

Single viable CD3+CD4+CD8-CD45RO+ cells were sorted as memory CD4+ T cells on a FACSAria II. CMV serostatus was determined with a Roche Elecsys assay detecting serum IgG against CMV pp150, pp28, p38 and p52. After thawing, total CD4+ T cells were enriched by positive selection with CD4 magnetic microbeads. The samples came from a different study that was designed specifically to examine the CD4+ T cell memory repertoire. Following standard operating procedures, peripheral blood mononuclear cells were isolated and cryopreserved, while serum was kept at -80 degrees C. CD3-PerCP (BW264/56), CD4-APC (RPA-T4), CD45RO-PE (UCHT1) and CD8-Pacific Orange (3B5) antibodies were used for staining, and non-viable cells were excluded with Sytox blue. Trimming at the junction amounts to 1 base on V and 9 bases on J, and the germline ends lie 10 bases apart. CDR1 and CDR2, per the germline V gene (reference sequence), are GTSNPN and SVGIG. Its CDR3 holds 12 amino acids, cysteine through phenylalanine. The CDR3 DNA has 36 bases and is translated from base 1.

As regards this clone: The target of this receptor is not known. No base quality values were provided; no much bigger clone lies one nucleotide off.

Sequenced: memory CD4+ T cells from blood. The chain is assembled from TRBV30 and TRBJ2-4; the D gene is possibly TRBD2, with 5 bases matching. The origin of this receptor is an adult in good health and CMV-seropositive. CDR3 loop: CAWSAQEGIQYF. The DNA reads TGTGCCTGGAGTGCCCAAGAGGGCATTCAGTACTTC.